These 23 T cell receptor beta chains originate from one sample sequenced in a study of T cells in Graves' hyperthyroidism and ophthalmopathy. From RNA transcripts, TCR beta CDR3 regions were amplified. An initial round of RT-PCR targeting the TCR CDR3 relied on the HTBI primer set. TCRdb used MiXCR to reprocess the multiplex PCR reads, holding one entry per CDR3 protein. The sample carries hundreds of thousands of distinct CDR3 sequences, about a sixth recorded once. The sequencing input was blood. These receptors all come from a woman under 30 with Graves' ophthalmopathy.

This clonotype was seen repeatedly, ten times or more. The chain carries TRBV20-1 and TRBJ1-1; perhaps TRBD1 as D (5 bases). Trimming shortened V by 4 bases and J by 1 base, and 10 bases separated the two germline ends. CDR1 and CDR2 from the germline V gene are DFQATT and SNEGSKA (reference sequence). The CDR3 loop spans 13 amino acids. CDR3: CSATRAGNTEAFF. Here the CDR3 DNA reads TGCAGTGCTACCAGGGCGGGGAACACTGAAGCTTTCTTT.

This clonotype was recorded at least ten times. V gene TRBV7-2 combines with J gene TRBJ1-2; TRBD1 might be the D (6 bases). Trimming removed 0 bases from V and 4 bases from J, with 18 bases in between. Germline-derived CDR1 and CDR2 are SGHTA and FQGNSA. This CDR3 is built from 17 residues. Here the CDR3 DNA reads TGTGCCAGCAGCTTAGCGATTACTTCGAGGGACACCTATGGCTACACCTTC. This codes for CASSLAITSRDTYGYTF.

This clonotype is a singleton in its sample. This rearrangement joins TRBV10-1 to TRBJ2-1; the D gene is possibly TRBD2 (7 bases). The V end lost 3 bases, the J end lost 8 bases, and 20 bases lay between the germline ends. CDR3 length: 16 amino acids. The germline V gene encodes CDR1 WNHNN and CDR2 SYGVQD (reference sequence). CDR3 residues: CASSEYGGLSRDEQFF. The CDR3 DNA is TGCGCCAGCAGTGAATACGGGGGGCTCTCAAGGGATGAGCAGTTCTTC.

This clonotype has a count of ten or more. V usage is TRBV2 and J usage is TRBJ2-5, with a possible D match to TRBD1 (5 bases). The CDR3 extends over 16 amino acids. Germline CDR1 SNHLY, CDR2 FYNNEI. The V gene lost 7 bases and the J gene lost 5 bases, with 23 bases spanning the gap. The CDR3 loop reads CASTHSWTPGSETQYF. DNA of the CDR3: TGTGCCAGCACCCATTCTTGGACACCCGGCTCGGAGACCCAGTACTTC.

This clonotype was seen at least ten times. J is TRBJ1-4 and V is TRBV18, with D possibly TRBD1 on 5 matching bases. The germline V and J ends were trimmed by 3 bases and 0 bases, with 14 bases remaining between them. The CDR3 runs to 17 residues. The V gene's germline CDR1 is KGHSH and CDR2 LQKENI. DNA for the CDR3: TGTGCCAGCTCACCGTTGGCAGGGTCGGCAACTAATGAAAAACTGTTTTTT. Residues: CASSPLAGSATNEKLFF.

V and J are TRBV3-1 and TRBJ2-1; the D call may be TRBD1 or TRBD2 (5 bases each). CDR3 length: 16 amino acids. CDR1 is LGHDT and CDR2 is YNNKEL in the germline V gene (reference sequence). V was cut by 2 bases and J by 4 bases, with 15 bases left in between. The CDR3 protein is CASSQPGTRHYNEQFF. The DNA of the CDR3 is TGTGCCAGCAGCCAACCTGGGACCAGACATTACAATGAGCAGTTCTTC.

The chain uses TRBV11-1 and TRBJ2-1, with 15 positions matching TRBD2. The germline V gene encodes CDR1 SGHAT and CDR2 FQDESV (reference sequence). After removal of 5 bases from V and 8 bases from J, the junction contained 4 bases not matched to a gene. The CDR3 loop spans 15 amino acids. The CDR3 sequence is CASSRGLAGGYEQFF. DNA for the CDR3: TGTGCCAGCAGCCGGGGACTAGCGGGGGGATATGAGCAGTTCTTC.

The chain links TRBV18 to TRBJ1-5; 9 bases fit TRBD1. In germline, CDR1 is KGHSH, CDR2 LQKENI. The CDR3 is made up of 16 amino acids. The V gene end was trimmed by 6 bases and the J gene end by 7 bases; junction bases not matched to a gene: 13. The CDR3 here is CASSRQDRGVGQPQHF. The CDR3 region has the DNA TGTGCCAGCTCGCGACAGGACAGGGGAGTAGGACAGCCCCAGCATTTT.

This clonotype has ten or more counts. The chain has TRBV7-8 and TRBJ2-2; 7 bases are a match to TRBD2. V lost 5 bases, J lost 3 bases, and 9 bases stayed unmatched. Germline V CDR1 and CDR2: SGHVS, FQNEAQ. The CDR3 totals 16 residues. Here the CDR3 DNA reads TGTGCCAGCAGCCGCCGCGGGGGTGCTTACACCGGGGAGCTGTTTTTT. It codes for CASSRRGGAYTGELFF.

In this sample, this clonotype turned up a few times. A much larger clone lies a single base off, so this may be a read error. The chain recombines TRBV28 with TRBJ2-7; 7 bases fit TRBD2. The germline V gene has CDR1 MDHEN and CDR2 SYDVKM. The CDR3 extends over 15 amino acids. CDR3 sequence reads: CASSPPSGTSHEQYF. The CDR3 nucleotides are TGTGCCAGCAGTCCCCCAAGCGGGACCTCCCACGAGCAGTACTTC. Complete variable domain (other parts from reference TRBV28 and TRBJ2-7): DVKVTQSSRYLVKRTGEKVFLECVQDMDHENMFWYRQDPGLGLRLIYFSYDVKMKEKGDIPEGYSVSREKKERFSLILESASTNQTSMYLCASSPPSGTSHEQYFGPGTRLTVT.

The V call is TRBV29-1, the J call TRBJ2-1; 14 nucleotides agree with TRBD2. Trimming removed 6 bases from V and 0 bases from J; junction bases left unmatched: 13. CDR1 SQVTM and CDR2 ANQGSEA come from the germline V gene. The CDR3 covers 19 residues. The DNA for the CDR3 is TGCAGCGTCTCCTACCCCGGGACTAGCGGGAGCCCCTCCTACAATGAGCAGTTCTTC. It codes for CSVSYPGTSGSPSYNEQFF.

This clonotype was seen at least ten times. V gene TRBV30 combines with J gene TRBJ2-5; D gene uncertain. CDR1 and CDR2 from the germline V gene are GTSNPN and SVGIG (reference sequence). The CDR3 extends over 13 amino acids. V lost 2 bases, J lost 2 bases, and 9 bases lay in between. The CDR3 DNA sequence: TGTGCCTGGAGTTTGGGCCTTCAAGAGACCCAGTACTTC. Amino acid sequence: CAWSLGLQETQYF.

The sample holds many counts of this clonotype. The chain is built from TRBV7-6 and TRBJ2-3, with D maybe TRBD1 (6 bases). Germline CDR1 reads SGHVS; CDR2 reads FNYEAQ. The CDR3 length is 17 residues. V shed 1 base and J shed 3 bases, with 17 bases lying between them. CDR3 sequence reads: CASSLEIGGEQTDTQYF. CDR3 bases: TGTGCCAGCAGCTTAGAGATAGGGGGAGAGCAAACAGATACGCAGTATTTT.

This clonotype was counted many times. The chain couples TRBV7-8 to TRBJ1-5; 9 bases line up with TRBD1. V gave up 5 bases and J gave up 3 bases; unmatched junction bases: 14. CDR3 length: 18 residues. Per the germline V gene, CDR1 is SGHVS and CDR2 is FQNEAQ. The CDR3 spells CASSRGQGMMIVNQPQHF. The CDR3 DNA reads TGTGCCAGCAGCCGGGGACAGGGTATGATGATCGTCAATCAGCCCCAGCATTTT.

The table lists this clonotype with many counts. The gene calls are TRBV3-1 and TRBJ2-7, with 9 positions matching TRBD2. Germline lookup yields CDR1 LGHDT and CDR2 YNNKEL (reference sequence). The CDR3 extends over 16 amino acids. The J segment lost 2 bases and the V segment lost 4 bases, leaving 9 bases of the junction unmatched. CDR3 sequence reads: CASSPRVAGAPYEQYF. CDR3 sequence (DNA): TGTGCCAGCAGCCCCCGGGTAGCGGGGGCCCCCTACGAGCAGTACTTC.

This clonotype was seen a few times. This chain uses TRBV6-2 or TRBV6-3 with TRBJ1-2, with unresolved D. The V gene lost 2 bases and the J gene lost 9 bases, with 19 bases spanning the gap. The length of the CDR3 is 15 residues. From germline, CDR1 is MNHEY and CDR2 SVGEGT. The CDR3 loop reads CASSYGKDGKRSYTF. CDR3 in DNA: TGTGCCAGCAGTTACGGGAAGGACGGGAAGAGGAGCTACACCTTC.

This clonotype was seen more than once but under ten times. The CDR3 region is CASDRGASGSTDTQYF. As DNA, the CDR3 is TGTGCCAGCGATAGAGGGGCTAGCGGGAGCACAGATACGCAGTATTTT. V is TRBV12-3 or TRBV12-4 and J is TRBJ2-3; 8 nucleotides agree with TRBD2. V shed 8 bases and J 0 bases; nucleotides not matched to a gene: 10. The length of the CDR3 is 16 residues.

This clonotype was recorded many times. The gene calls are TRBV29-1 and TRBJ2-3; no reliable D call. Germline CDR1 is SQVTM and CDR2 is ANQGSEA. The CDR3 length is 10 residues. V was pared by 6 bases and J by 2 bases, with 3 bases between. The CDR3 spells CSVLTDTQYF. DNA for the CDR3: TGCAGCGTCCTCACAGATACGCAGTATTTT.

The genes are TRBV20-1 and TRBJ1-6; 9 bases fit TRBD1. Losses at the gene ends were 6 bases for V and 8 bases for J; bases not matched to a gene: 5. This CDR3 has 13 residues. The germline V gene encodes CDR1 DFQATT and CDR2 SNEGSKA (reference sequence). CDR3 coding DNA: TGCAGTGCGGATACAGGGGGCGATTCACCCCTCCACTTT. Translated, it gives CSADTGGDSPLHF.

With respect to this clonotype: A read error may be the cause here, since a much bigger clone is one base away. The rearrangement uses TRBV30 and TRBJ1-1; no firm D call. V was cut by 1 base and J by 5 bases, with 8 bases left in between. Germline loops: CDR1 GTSNPN, CDR2 SVGIG (reference sequence). The CDR3 is 12 amino acids. CDR3 protein: CAWSAAGTEAFF. The CDR3, as DNA: TGTGCCTGGAGTGCAGCTGGGACTGAAGCTTTCTTT.

This clonotype was seen ten or more times. This chain uses TRBV6-1 with TRBJ1-6, with D hard to call. Germline-derived CDR1 and CDR2 are MNHNS and SASEGT. Trimming cost V 3 bases and J 7 bases, with 4 bases left between them. This CDR3 is 12 amino acids long. The chain's CDR3 is CASSEVNSPLHF. The DNA for the CDR3 is TGTGCCAGCAGTGAGGTCAATTCACCCCTCCACTTT.

There are a few counts of this clonotype. The chain recombines TRBV12-3 or TRBV12-4 with TRBJ2-7, with 7 nucleotides matching TRBD2. Unmatched junction bases numbered 9, after V lost 6 bases and J lost 1 base. The CDR3 runs to 15 residues. CDR3 in DNA: TGTGCCAGCAGACTTGGGGCGGGAGCGTCCTACGAGCAGTACTTC. It is translated as CASRLGAGASYEQYF.

This clonotype occurred many times. V and J are TRBV3-1 and TRBJ2-7; TRBD1 aligns across 8 bases. This CDR3 region has 14 residues. The V segment lost 4 bases and the J segment 1 base; nucleotides outside the gene matches: 3. Germline CDR1 reads LGHDT; CDR2 reads YNNKEL (reference sequence). The CDR3 sequence: CASSLRQGSYEQYF. CDR3 nucleotides: TGTGCCAGCAGCCTTAGACAGGGGTCCTACGAGCAGTACTTC.